This T cell receptor (beta chain) comes out of a study of molecular identifiers for immune sequencing clone quantification. A few counts support this clonotype. A single base separates this from a much larger clone, so it may be a read error. Isolation of naive CD8 T cells was achieved by sorting on a CD8+CD4-CCR7+CD45RA+ phenotype. TCRdb reanalysed the PCR reads using MiXCR and keeps one entry per CDR3 protein. The sample shows about 36,000 distinct CDR3 sequences, less than 20% of them seen only once. Between the trimmed V and J ends, which lost 3 bases and 9 bases, there was a span of 18 bases. The CDR3 extends over 15 amino acids. Looked up from germline, CDR1 is MNHEY and CDR2 is SMNVEV (reference sequence).

The chain has TRBV27 and TRBJ2-1, with D possibly matching TRBD2 (5 bases). Source material: naive CD8+ T cells from blood, with Jurkat cell RNA spiked in. The subset denotes: FACS-sorted CD8+CD4-CCR7+CD45RA+ naive T cells. The source is a human donor in good health. Some libraries in this study had Jurkat cell RNA spiked in. In nucleotides, the CDR3 is TGTGCCAGCAGTTTTGGACCGCTGGAGGTTATTGAGCAGTTCTTC. Translation: CASSFGPLEVIEQFF.